This T cell receptor beta chain was obtained from a study of T cell changes during pregnancy in multiple sclerosis. CDR3 size: 14 residues. Per germline, CDR1 SNHLY and CDR2 FYNNEI. V lost 6 bases, J lost 7 bases, and 18 bases lay in between. Libraries were prepared by immunoSEQ multiplex PCR; TCRdb keeps only in-frame clonotypes and omits some of them. Found here are 80,000 or so clones, 94% of them singletons; the top ten hold about 1%. The count of this clone is one. This TCR came from a female donor in good health, enrolled as a control in a pregnancy study. This rearrangement joins TRBV2 to TRBJ1-2, with D possibly matching TRBD1 (6 bases). The specimen comprised peripheral blood, sampled in the second trimester of pregnancy. The CDR3 sequence: CASSTLLQGGGYTF. DNA for the CDR3: TGTGCCAGCAGCACCCTGCTACAGGGCGGTGGCTACACCTTC.